These 2 T cell receptor beta chains came from one sample sequenced in a study of T cell responses to AZD1222 COVID-19 vaccine (dated by TCRdb to about 2021). The time point label, as the study defines it: baseline before first vaccination. The method behind the library was the immunoSEQ multiplex PCR assay. TCRdb stores this immuneACCESS table with in-frame sequences only. Part of the clones is absent; in the studies checked, under half of the shortfall reflects unresolved V genes, and no reason is known for the rest. The sample table contains about 120,000 clones; only one count was recorded for about 90% of them. The ten largest clones represent about 5.3% of the sample. Sequenced material: peripheral blood, taken on day 0 of AZD1222 vaccination. The receptors here all came from an adult in good health.

The genes are TRBV5-1 and TRBJ2-2; D is possibly TRBD2 (5 bases). V lost 4 bases to trimming and J lost 6 bases, with 13 bases between them. Germline lookup yields CDR1 SGHRS and CDR2 YFSETQ. CDR3 length: 14 amino acids. Here the CDR3 reads CASSPAPRAGELFF. CDR3 sequence (DNA): TGCGCCAGCAGCCCAGCACCGCGGGCCGGGGAGCTGTTTTTT.

This rearrangement joins TRBV11-2 to TRBJ1-2; D not certain. The length of the CDR3 is 17 residues. The V and J ends lost 6 bases and 0 bases respectively, with 20 bases between them. Germline-derived CDR1 and CDR2 are SGHAT and FQNNGV. This chain's CDR3 is CASSHPELGRANYGYTF. The CDR3 nucleotides read TGTGCCAGCAGTCACCCCGAACTGGGCCGAGCTAACTATGGCTACACCTTC.